The rows below give T cell receptor beta chains drawn from one sample of a study of T-cell reconstitution after alpha-beta-depleted transplantation in children. TCRdb processed the PCR reads anew with MiXCR; each CDR3 protein has one entry. The table lists 150,000 to 250,000 distinct CDR3 sequences, roughly 6.5% of them singletons, with around 4.1% in the top ten. Here the sequenced sample was PBMCs, taken before TCRalphabeta/CD19-depleted stem cell transplant. The receptors stem from a girl in the first two years of life with combined immunodeficiency, due to receive a stem cell transplant. Each CDR3 is given with its conserved first and last residue. The D gene is left open where the match is weak. Rows may omit the clone size; those that give it use once, few, many or a size class.

v_call,d_call,clone_size,j_call,cdr3_nt,cdr3_aa
TRBV4-3,TRBD2,many,TRBJ2-7,TGCGCCAGCAGCCAAGGGGTGTTAGCGGGAGAAGCCCACGAGCAGTACTTC,CASSQGVLAGEAHEQYF
TRBV20-1,TRBD1,many,TRBJ2-2,TGCAGTGCTCCACAGGGGGCTAACACCGGGGAGCTGTTTTTT,CSAPQGANTGELFF
TRBV19,.,many,TRBJ1-1,TGTGCCAGTAGTATAAGGAGGGGGTTGAACACTGAAGCTTTCTTT,CASSIRRGLNTEAFF
TRBV4-3,.,many,TRBJ2-7,TGCGCCAGCAGCCAAGATCGGGGACATAACTACGAGCAGTACTTC,CASSQDRGHNYEQYF
TRBV4-3,.,many,TRBJ2-3,TGCGCCAGCAGCCAAGGATACCGGGGCAGCACAGATACGCAGTATTTT,CASSQGYRGSTDTQYF
TRBV20-1,.,few,TRBJ1-2,TGCAGTGCTAGAGATCCGGACAGCTATGGCTACACCTTC,CSARDPDSYGYTF
TRBV27,.,many,TRBJ1-6,TGTGCCAGCAGTTTACAAACCTATAATTCACCCCTCCACTTT,CASSLQTYNSPLHF
TRBV12-3/TRBV12-4,TRBD1,.,TRBJ1-2,TGTGCCAGCAGTTTGGGGGTCCGGGACAGTCAAACGGACTATGGCTACACCTTC,CASSLGVRDSQTDYGYTF
TRBV5-1,TRBD2,many,TRBJ2-3,TGCGCCAGCAGCTTGGTCGGGAGGTCAGATACGCAGTATTTT,CASSLVGRSDTQYF
TRBV4-2,.,many,TRBJ2-7,TGTGCCAGCAGCCAAGATTTCAGCGGGTTAAGCTCCTACGAGCAGTACTTC,CASSQDFSGLSSYEQYF
TRBV3-1,TRBD1,.,TRBJ2-2,TGTACCTGCAGACTAGAAAAAGGGACAGGCCGCTTGAACACCGGGGAGCTGTTTTTT,CTCRLEKGTGRLNTGELFF
TRBV25-1,TRBD1,.,TRBJ1-2,TGTGCCAGCAGTGCCTCGACAGGGAACTATGGCTACACCTTC,CASSASTGNYGYTF
TRBV4-3,.,many,TRBJ2-3,TGCGCCAGCAGCCAAGGGGGGGTCCATTCCACAGATACGCAGTATTTT,CASSQGGVHSTDTQYF
TRBV6-2/TRBV6-3,.,many,TRBJ2-7,TGTGCCAGCAGGTCTTCCTTTTTCTACGAGCAGTACTTC,CASRSSFFYEQYF
TRBV2,.,.,TRBJ1-1,TGTGCCAGCAGGATGGGCCGTAGCACTGAAGCTTTCTTT,CASRMGRSTEAFF
TRBV7-2,TRBD2,many,TRBJ2-5,TGTGCCAGCAGCTTATGGTCTAGCGGCCAAGAGACCCAGTACTTC,CASSLWSSGQETQYF
TRBV6-2/TRBV6-3,.,many,TRBJ2-1,TGTGCCAGCAGTTACTCGTTGGGTTCGTCCGCAGGGGATGACAATGAGCAGTTCTTC,CASSYSLGSSAGDDNEQFF
TRBV13,.,many,TRBJ2-3,TGTGCCAGCAGCTTAACCCCCCATACGCAGTATTTT,CASSLTPHTQYF
TRBV12-3/TRBV12-4,.,many,TRBJ2-1,TGTGCCAGCAGTTTAGAGGGGTCGTTACATGAGCAGTTCTTC,CASSLEGSLHEQFF
TRBV4-3,TRBD2,many,TRBJ2-2,TGCGCCAGCAGCCAAGATGGACTAGCGGGGGGGCCCCAATATCCCGGGGAGCTGTTTTTT,CASSQDGLAGGPQYPGELFF
TRBV5-1,.,many,TRBJ2-1,TGCGCCAGCAGCTTGGAGTGGGGACAGCAGTTCTTC,CASSLEWGQQFF
TRBV20-1,.,many,TRBJ1-1,TGCAGTGCTAGGTTCGAGACTGAAGCTTTCTTT,CSARFETEAFF
TRBV29-1,TRBD1,many,TRBJ1-2,TGCAGACTTGGACAGGGCAATGGCTACACCTTC,CRLGQGNGYTF
TRBV18,TRBD1,.,TRBJ2-3,TGTGCCAGCTCACCACCGAGGGTTGGGACAGCGGGCACAGATACGCAGTATTTT,CASSPPRVGTAGTDTQYF
TRBV3-1,TRBD2,many,TRBJ2-7,TGTGCCAGCAGCCAAGATAGAGCGGGAGGGCCTCGCTCCTACGAGCAGTACTTC,CASSQDRAGGPRSYEQYF
TRBV27,.,many,TRBJ2-6,TGTGCCAGCAGTACTACCTGGACGGGCTCTGGGGCCAACGTCCTGACTTTC,CASSTTWTGSGANVLTF
TRBV12-3/TRBV12-4,.,many,TRBJ2-5,TGTGCCAGCAGTTCAGCCCTGGGCCACCAAGAGACCCAGTACTTC,CASSSALGHQETQYF
TRBV28,TRBD1,.,TRBJ1-2,TGTGCCAGCAGTTCCCTACGGACAGGGCCCACGACCTCAAACCCTTATGGCTACACCTTC,CASSSLRTGPTTSNPYGYTF
TRBV29-1,.,.,TRBJ1-1,TGCAGCGGTAGAACAGGGTCTGAAGCTTTCTTT,CSGRTGSEAFF
TRBV7-3,TRBD1,many,TRBJ2-2,TGTGCCAGCAGCTTCAATCCCGGACAGGGGGCCACCGGGGAGCTGTTTTTT,CASSFNPGQGATGELFF
TRBV4-3,.,few,TRBJ2-5,TGCGCCAGCAGCCAAGGGCCCTACCAAGAGACCCAGTACTTC,CASSQGPYQETQYF